Listed here are 21 T cell receptor beta chains from one sample, sequenced in a study of blood T cell repertoires in COVID-19. The protocol was immunoSEQ multiplex PCR, while the TCRdb copy is restricted to in-frame clones and leaves out a portion. The sample has under 300,000 clones, around four fifths seen once. The sample was peripheral blood. These receptors were obtained from a man aged 25 to 45 who had recovered from COVID-19.

This chain connects TRBV27 to TRBJ1-5, with 7 bases lining up with TRBD1. Germline V lookup: CDR1 MNHEY, CDR2 SMNVEV (reference sequence). This CDR3 has 14 residues. The V gene end was trimmed by 6 bases and the J gene end by 7 bases; junction bases not matched to a gene: 9. The CDR3 is CASSRLGGGQPQHF. CDR3 DNA: TGTGCCAGCAGCCGCCTAGGGGGCGGGCAGCCCCAGCATTTT.

This chain uses TRBV5-1 with TRBJ1-1; D remains ambiguous. The CDR3 runs 16 residues. Germline assignment: CDR1 SGHRS and CDR2 YFSETQ. Between the trimmed V and J ends, which lost 0 bases and 5 bases, there was a span of 17 bases. CDR3 in amino acids: CASSLDGSGLGTEAFF. In DNA, the CDR3 is TGCGCCAGCAGCTTGGATGGCAGCGGCTTGGGAACTGAAGCTTTCTTT.

Worth noting for this clone: At the DNA level, this CDR3 is encoded by other sequences in the same sample as well. This chain joins TRBV5-1 and TRBJ2-5, with 10 bases that match TRBD2. CDR3 size: 16 residues. In germline, CDR1 is SGHRS, CDR2 YFSETQ. V was pared by 0 bases and J by 2 bases, with 4 bases of the junction left unmatched. The CDR3 DNA reads as TGCGCCAGCAGCTTGGCGCCAGCGGGGGGGCAAGAGACCCAGTACTTC. As protein: CASSLAPAGGQETQYF.

V and J are TRBV7-2 and TRBJ2-3; TRBD2 matches at 11 bases. The CDR3 has 17 amino acids. From germline, CDR1 is SGHTA and CDR2 FQGNSA. J was trimmed by 4 bases and V by 1 base; bases with no gene match: 7. The CDR3 DNA sequence: TGTGCCAGCAGCTTAGATGTTAGCGGGGGGGCTTCAGATACGCAGTATTTT. Residues: CASSLDVSGGASDTQYF. Combining the CDR3 with reference TRBV7-2 and TRBJ2-3 gives the whole variable domain GAGVSQSPSNKVTEKGKDVELRCDPISGHTALYWYRQSLGQGLEFLIYFQGNSAPDKSGLPSDRFSAERTGGSVSTLTIQRTQQEDSAVYLCASSLDVSGGASDTQYFGPGTRLTVL.

Of note for this clone: The identical CDR3 is also encoded by other nucleotide sequences in the sample. The gene calls are TRBV20-1 and TRBJ2-7; TRBD1 matches at 8 bases. The germline gives CDR1 DFQATT, CDR2 SNEGSKA (reference sequence). Losses at the gene ends were 6 bases for V and 7 bases for J; bases not matched to a gene: 5. This CDR3 contains 11 residues. The CDR3 here is CSARTGYEQYV. In DNA form, the CDR3 reads TGCAGTGCAAGGACAGGGTATGAGCAGTACGTC.

The CDR3 is CASSLRLAGADYEQYF. The CDR3 nucleotides are TGTGCCAGCAGCTTAAGACTAGCGGGGGCCGATTACGAGCAGTACTTC. The chain uses TRBV11-2 and TRBJ2-7; 12 bases fit TRBD2. CDR1 is SGHAT and CDR2 is FQNNGV in the germline V gene. The trim removed 2 bases at V and 4 bases at J, leaving 6 bases unmatched. The CDR3 is 16 residues long.

The table lists this clone with a few counts. V and J are TRBV13 and TRBJ1-3; D gene unclear. V was trimmed by 0 bases and J by 0 bases, leaving 6 bases between them. This CDR3 region has 15 residues. Germline CDR1 and CDR2: PRHDT and FYEKMQ (reference sequence). The DNA of the CDR3 is TGTGCCAGCAGCTTAGGACGGTTCTCTGGAAACACCATATATTTT. Protein sequence: CASSLGRFSGNTIYF.

This clone occurred once. The chain links TRBV9 to TRBJ2-3; D remains ambiguous. Germline V gene sequence: CDR1 SGDLS, CDR2 YYNGEE. V was cut by 3 bases and J by 0 bases, with 8 bases left in between. The CDR3 is made up of 14 amino acids. As DNA, the CDR3 is TGTGCCAGCAGCGACAGCCCTAGCACAGATACGCAGTATTTT. It is translated as CASSDSPSTDTQYF. The whole variable domain, filled in from reference TRBV9 and TRBJ2-3, reads DSGVTQTPKHLITATGQRVTLRCSPRSGDLSVYWYQQSLDQGLQFLIQYYNGEERAKGNILERFSAQQFPDLHSELNLSSLELGDSALYFCASSDSPSTDTQYFGPGTRLTVL.

The chain couples TRBV6-1 to TRBJ2-7, with TRBD1 matching 11 bases. Germline CDR1 reads MNHNS; CDR2 reads SASEGT. V lost 2 bases to trimming and J lost 3 bases; unmatched junction nucleotides: 9. The CDR3 spans 17 residues. The CDR3 bases are TGTGCCAGCAGTGAATACGGGACAGGGGGATCGGTCTACGAGCAGTACTTC. The encoded protein is CASSEYGTGGSVYEQYF.

V and J are TRBV27 and TRBJ2-5, with D perhaps matching TRBD1 (5 bases). Germline lookup yields CDR1 MNHEY and CDR2 SMNVEV (reference sequence). This CDR3 has 13 amino acids. The V end lost 2 bases, the J end lost 4 bases, and 8 bases lay between the germline ends. CDR3 sequence reads: CASSLQGAETQYF. CDR3 nucleotide sequence: TGTGCCAGCAGTTTACAGGGTGCAGAGACCCAGTACTTC.

The chain employs TRBV7-9 and TRBJ2-2; D not resolved. The germline gives CDR1 SEHNR, CDR2 FQNEAQ (reference sequence). This CDR3 comprises 15 residues. Trimming stripped 3 bases from V and 7 bases from J, with 15 bases between. The CDR3 coding sequence is TGTGCCAGCAGCTTCACTGACAAGGCCGACGGGGAGCTGTTTTTT. Translation gives CASSFTDKADGELFF.

The chain couples TRBV14 to TRBJ1-1; D remains ambiguous. The V gene lost 1 base and the J gene lost 5 bases, with 8 bases spanning the gap. The germline CDR1 and CDR2 sequences are SGHDN and FVKESK. There are 13 residues in the CDR3. CDR3 loop: CASSQGRQTEAFF. The DNA of the CDR3 is TGTGCCAGCAGCCAAGGGCGACAAACTGAAGCTTTCTTT. Combining the CDR3 with reference TRBV14 and TRBJ1-1 gives the whole variable domain EAGVTQFPSHSVIEKGQTVTLRCDPISGHDNLYWYRRVMGKEIKFLLHFVKESKQDESGMPNNRFLAERTGGTYSTLKVQPAELEDSGVYFCASSQGRQTEAFFGQGTRLTVV.

The V and J genes are TRBV18 and TRBJ1-4; no clear D gene. The length of the CDR3 is 13 residues. Trimming shortened V by 2 bases and J by 6 bases, and 7 bases separated the two germline ends. Germline V CDR1 and CDR2: KGHSH, LQKENI. The CDR3 loop is CASSPTGYEKLFF. In DNA form, the CDR3 reads TGTGCCAGCTCACCAACCGGGTATGAAAAACTGTTTTTT.

J is TRBJ2-3 and V is TRBV18; TRBD1 aligns across 9 bases. The CDR3 extends over 13 amino acids. The trim removed 4 bases at V and 6 bases at J, leaving 2 bases unmatched. The V gene's germline CDR1 is KGHSH and CDR2 LQKENI. The CDR3 DNA reads as TGTGCCAGCTCACTCGACAGGGGGGATACGCAGTATTTT. Translated, it gives CASSLDRGDTQYF.

The chain combines TRBV6-2 or TRBV6-3 with TRBJ2-3; 8 nucleotides match TRBD1. V was pared by 4 bases and J by 0 bases, with 9 bases of the junction left unmatched. The CDR3 covers 17 residues. Germline lookup yields CDR1 MNHEY and CDR2 SVGEGT. The CDR3 sequence is CASSSYPTGASTDTQYF. The CDR3 DNA is TGTGCCAGCAGTTCATACCCGACAGGGGCTAGCACAGATACGCAGTATTTT.

The CDR3 sequence: CASSSPRDILGTEAFF. In nucleotides, the CDR3 is TGTGCCAGCAGCTCTCCCCGAGACATTCTTGGCACTGAAGCTTTCTTT. The chain has TRBV9 and TRBJ1-1; no definite D call. V shed 4 bases and J shed 4 bases, with 20 bases lying between them. This CDR3 is 16 amino acids long. Per the germline V gene, CDR1 is SGDLS and CDR2 is YYNGEE.

The chain carries TRBV5-1 and TRBJ2-5, with 9 bases identical to TRBD2. After removal of 0 bases from V and 1 base from J, the junction contained 4 bases not matched to a gene. CDR1 is SGHRS, CDR2 YFSETQ, per germline. The CDR3 consists of 16 residues. CDR3 sequence (DNA): TGCGCCAGCAGCTTGGGACTAGCGGACCCCCAAGAGACCCAGTACTTC. It yields the protein CASSLGLADPQETQYF.

V is TRBV4-2 and J is TRBJ2-3, with 7 bases fitting TRBD2. Germline CDR1 reads LGHNA; CDR2 reads YNFKEQ. The CDR3 loop spans 16 amino acids. Unmatched junction bases numbered 9, after V lost 4 bases and J lost 2 bases. The CDR3 bases are TGTGCCAGCAGCCGGGTGGCGGGGACTAACACAGATACGCAGTATTTT. This encodes CASSRVAGTNTDTQYF.

CDR3 DNA: TGCGCCAGCAGCTGGACAGGGGATGAAGCTTTCTTT. This sequence encodes CASSWTGDEAFF. The chain recombines TRBV5-1 with TRBJ1-1; 9 nucleotides match TRBD1. V lost 3 bases to trimming and J lost 7 bases; unmatched junction nucleotides: 1. This CDR3 region has 12 residues. Germline assignment: CDR1 SGHRS and CDR2 YFSETQ.

This clone occurred a few times. The J gene is TRBJ1-1, the V gene TRBV10-1; TRBD1 matches at 7 bases. The CDR3 has 17 amino acids. Germline V gene lookup returns CDR1 WNHNN and CDR2 SYGVQD (reference sequence). The junction had 17 bases not matched to a gene; V was cut back by 5 bases and J by 5 bases. The CDR3 sequence: CASSRTVGTEERTEAFF. CDR3 DNA: TGCGCCAGCAGTCGTACAGTGGGGACAGAGGAGCGGACTGAAGCTTTCTTT.

V gene TRBV25-1 combines with J gene TRBJ1-6; maybe TRBD1 (6 bases). Per the germline V gene, CDR1 is MGHDK and CDR2 is SYGVNS. Trimming removed 3 bases from V and 7 bases from J, with 7 bases in between. The length of the CDR3 is 13 residues. The CDR3 sequence: CASSDRGNSPLHF. The CDR3 DNA reads TGTGCCAGCAGTGACAGGGGAAATTCACCCCTCCACTTT. The complete variable domain, with remaining parts taken from reference TRBV25-1 and TRBJ1-6, reads EADIYQTPRYLVIGTGKKITLECSQTMGHDKMYWYQQDPGMELHLIHYSYGVNSTEKGDLSSESTVSRIRTEHFPLTLESARPSHTSQYLCASSDRGNSPLHFGNGTRLTVT.